A selection of T cell receptor beta chains follows, all from one sample in a study of PD-1 blockade in classical Hodgkin lymphoma. Measured with immunoSEQ multiplex PCR; TCRdb has only the in-frame clones, and not every one. The sample gives about 110,000 clones, 80% to 90% of which show up once; just under 20% is in the top ten. Sequencing was performed on peripheral blood mononuclear cells (PBMCs), taken before the second cycle of nivolumab. These TCRs come from a human donor with classical Hodgkin lymphoma. Both conserved end residues are part of each CDR3.

v_gene,CDR3aa
TRBV30,CACLGDRGRKNIQYF
TRBV7-2,CASSLVGGSTDTQYF
TRBV28,CASRTSVSSTDTQYF
TRBV6-5,CASSYSDLNTEAFF
TRBV29-1,CSVSGAWGTEAFF
TRBV29-1,CSVVQGDEKLFF
TRBV4-2,CASSQEVAGGLYNEQFF
TRBV5-8,CASSAHGRAEAFF
TRBV4-1,CASSQEPRRIETQYF
TRBV19,CASWPGVNEQFF
TRBV4-2,CASSQVGVNQPQHF
TRBV5-8,CASSTTGLRADTQYF
TRBV19,CASSITGGSYEQYF
TRBV4-1,CASSQDGVRTGAYNEQFF
TRBV11-2,CASSWGRGSSEQYF
TRBV6-5,CASSTLTVSGETQYF
TRBV6-5,CASIITTGGNTEAFF
TRBV6-5,CASWDRGKKGPEAFF
TRBV7-9,CASSSPTLREQYF
TRBV4-2,CASSQPGEEGKGDTQYF
TRBV27,CASSLSQGTEAFF
TRBV11-2,CASSERAAGGYTF
TRBV25-1,CASSEGNSKEIDEQFF
TRBV13,CASSSWGPQETQYF
TRBV7-2,CASSLAGLAGGPKQFF
TRBV2,CASSEVAGRQPQHF
TRBV27,CASSLTVRYEQYF
TRBV6-6,CASSSLKSYEQYF
TRBV7-2,CASSRTGLGYGYTF
TRBV6-5,CASSYSRSKNIQYF
TRBV11-3,CASSPGHSYEQYF
TRBV5-1,CASSSSLTGSISTDTQYF
TRBV18,CASSQGGNTEAFF
TRBV19,CASSALSGRGGEQFF
TRBV6-4,CASSDALAGDTDTQYF
TRBV29-1,CSVNEGKAFF
TRBV25-1,CASSVGTAGNTIYF
TRBV14,CASSLYGTAPSTDTQYF
TRBV4-3,CASSRLAEAYNEQFF
TRBV6-5,CASSQALYNEQFF
TRBV4-1,CASSQETRTGVSYNEQFF
TRBV7-9,CASSTLAGLAGANEQFF
TRBV5-1,CASSLVVGETQYF
TRBV5-1,CASSSWGGLQGDSAETQYF
TRBV9,CASSASGSPYEQYF
TRBV27,CASSSPTGTSGSFTDTQYF
TRBV14,CASSQGRLPYEQYF
TRBV11-2,CASSLVTGGSSGNTIYF
TRBV5-4,CASSLPTSGNYEQYF
TRBV9,CASSGSWAKNIQYF
TRBV11-2,CASSLVVGNYGYTF
TRBV18,CASSAQFTASNQPQHF
TRBV18,CASSRTSETQYF